This TCR beta chain was found in a study of human T cells and chemical hapten exposure. Study context: On the upper back, patch tests were applied with 0.01% DPC and read at 6 days.

Germline V gene lookup returns CDR1 MGHDK and CDR2 SYGVNS. The CDR3 extends over 15 amino acids. The V gene lost 4 bases and the J gene lost 0 bases, with 10 bases spanning the gap. Sample time point: patch test 2, 6 weeks after DPC sensitization. Treatment meaning: therapeutic diphenylcyclopropenone sensitization with weekly scalp DPC. Someone pulled total RNA out of unfractionated whole blood. Blood sampling preceded each patch test application. MiXCR, run by TCRdb on the RACE reads, gives a single entry per CDR3 protein. Of roughly 43,000 distinct CDR3 sequences in the sample, 8.5% to 10% were seen once.

This clonotype was sampled from a woman aged 30 to 39 with alopecia areata. Some clones in this sample may be carry-over from other donors' samples. The chain uses TRBV25-1 and TRBJ1-5; D is perhaps TRBD1 (5 bases). The sequencing here drew on whole blood, taken in connection with sensitization to the hapten diphenylcyclopropenone (DPC). CDR3 nucleotide sequence: TGTGCCAGCAGTGGCGGACATCTTAGCAATCAGCCCCAGCATTTT. It translates to CASSGGHLSNQPQHF.